A single sample is the source of the 16 T cell receptor beta chains below, sequenced in a study of T cells in Graves' hyperthyroidism and ophthalmopathy (dated by TCRdb to between 2018 and 2021). Libraries were prepared through multiplex PCR. Sequencer: Illumina HiSeq 2000. TCR beta CDR3 regions were amplified from RNA transcripts. A first-round RT-PCR of the TCR CDR3 used the HTBI primer set with the Qiagen OneStep RT-PCR kit. TCRdb reanalyzed the raw reads on its own, using fastp at Q25 for trimming and MiXCR for clone calling, and kept in-frame beta chains. Every entry covers one CDR3 protein and lists the most common genes and DNA from its rows. The sample contains hundreds of thousands of distinct CDR3 sequences, around 42% of them found a single time. 8.2% of the sample lies in the top ten. The sample taken for sequencing was peripheral blood or thyroid tissue (not recorded which). These receptors were obtained from a woman under 30 with Graves' hyperthyroidism. Donor details come from another sample of the same person, matched by shared clones.

This clonotype came up many times. The chain employs TRBV7-2 and TRBJ1-2; D is uncertain. The germline gives CDR1 SGHTA, CDR2 FQGNSA. V dropped 3 bases and J dropped 7 bases, with 12 bases sitting between them. There are 13 residues in the CDR3. The CDR3 nucleotides are TGTGCCAGCAGCTTTAGACGGACTGGTGGCTACACCTTC. Its protein product is CASSFRRTGGYTF.

This clonotype was seen at least ten times. The V call is TRBV7-9, the J call TRBJ1-2; weak D call: TRBD1 (6 bases). The V gene lost 4 bases and the J gene lost 8 bases, with 8 bases spanning the gap. CDR3 length: 11 amino acids. From germline, CDR1 is SEHNR and CDR2 FQNEAQ (reference sequence). The CDR3 loop reads CASSYDRGYTF. Written as DNA, the CDR3 is TGTGCCAGCAGCTACGACAGGGGCTACACCTTC.

The rearrangement joins TRBV15 to TRBJ2-7; 9 nucleotides line up with TRBD2. The CDR3 is 14 amino acids. Germline CDR1 is LNHNV and CDR2 is YYDKDF (reference sequence). V gave up 3 bases and J gave up 7 bases; unmatched junction bases: 7. The CDR3 protein is CATSSIAGVGEQYF. The DNA of the CDR3 is TGTGCCACCAGCAGCATAGCGGGAGTCGGGGAGCAGTACTTC.

The V call is TRBV20-1, the J call TRBJ2-7, with D tentatively TRBD2 (6 bases). Trimming took off 0 bases at V and 2 bases at J, with 20 bases between the two ends. The CDR3 has 17 amino acids. Germline V gene sequence: CDR1 DFQATT, CDR2 SNEGSKA (reference sequence). The CDR3, as DNA: TGCAGTGCTAGAGATCCTCTGGACTATCGAAGGGCCTACGAGCAGTACTTC. Its protein is CSARDPLDYRRAYEQYF.

The V and J genes are TRBV29-1 and TRBJ2-6; 11 positions agree with TRBD1. CDR3 length: 12 amino acids. After removal of 0 bases from V and 15 bases from J, the junction contained 1 base not matched to a gene. The germline V gene has CDR1 SQVTM and CDR2 ANQGSEA. The CDR3 loop reads CSVEDGTGGLTF. The CDR3 bases are TGCAGCGTTGAAGACGGGACAGGGGGCCTGACTTTC.

The V gene is TRBV15, the J gene TRBJ2-1; D is perhaps TRBD2 (5 bases). Trimming cost V 1 base and J 2 bases, with 12 bases left between them. This CDR3 comprises 16 residues. Per the germline V gene, CDR1 is LNHNV and CDR2 is YYDKDF (reference sequence). CDR3 nucleotide sequence: TGTGCCACCAGCAGAGGCCGGAGTAGCGCCTACAATGAGCAGTTCTTC. Amino acids: CATSRGRSSAYNEQFF.

The rearrangement uses TRBV9 and TRBJ2-5; 8 bases agree with TRBD2. CDR3 length: 13 residues. Per the germline V gene, CDR1 is SGDLS and CDR2 is YYNGEE. The junction had 7 bases not matched to a gene; V was cut back by 7 bases and J by 5 bases. The CDR3 loop reads CASRPREGETQYF. CDR3 DNA sequence: TGTGCCAGCCGCCCCCGGGAGGGCGAGACCCAGTACTTC.

This clonotype has just one count. This may stem from a read error, because a much larger clone lies one nucleotide away. The V call is TRBV29-1, the J call TRBJ2-5, with D unresolved. Germline V gene data show CDR1 as SQVTM and CDR2 as ANQGSEA. The CDR3 sequence is 13 residues long. V shed 1 base and J shed 4 bases, with 10 bases lying between them. The CDR3 DNA reads as TGCAGCGTTGAAGGGGCAGCACGAGAGACCCAGTACTTC. Translating gives CSVEGAARETQYF.

This clonotype was counted at least ten times. CDR3 amino acids: CASSPTGGGGTFF. In nucleotides, the CDR3 is TGTGCCAGCAGTCCGACAGGGGGCGGGGGCACTTTCTTT. The chain links TRBV6-1 to TRBJ1-1; the match to TRBD1 covers 10 bases. Trimming took 5 bases from V and 12 from J; bases not matched to a gene: 9. CDR1 is MNHNS and CDR2 is SASEGT in the germline V gene. The CDR3 is 13 amino acids.

The genes are TRBV25-1 and TRBJ2-6; a weak D match, TRBD1 (6 bases). Per the germline V gene, CDR1 is MGHDK and CDR2 is SYGVNS. V lost 9 bases to trimming and J lost 2 bases, with 11 bases between them. The CDR3 is made up of 14 amino acids. Here the CDR3 reads CASGGSAGANVLTF. The CDR3 region has the DNA TGTGCCAGTGGGGGCTCCGCTGGGGCCAACGTCCTGACTTTC.

On this clonotype: One end of the junction varies from germline; a read error may be responsible. V usage is TRBV9 and J usage is TRBJ2-1, with D perhaps TRBD2 (5 bases). Germline-derived CDR1 and CDR2 are SGDLS and YYNGEE. The CDR3 covers 11 residues. The CDR3 nucleotides read TGTGCCACCAGCGGCTACAATGAGCAGTTCTTC. It specifies CATSGYNEQFF.

The chain uses TRBV7-9 and TRBJ1-2; no firm D call. Trimming left V 3 bases short and J 4 bases short, with 12 bases between. The CDR3 sequence is 14 residues long. Germline V gene sequence: CDR1 SEHNR, CDR2 FQNEAQ (reference sequence). The CDR3 nucleotides read TGTGCCAGCAGCTTGGGCCCGACGATCTATGGCTACACCTTC. This sequence encodes CASSLGPTIYGYTF.

This clonotype showed up just a few times. The rearrangement uses TRBV7-2 and TRBJ1-2; D remains ambiguous. The V gene lost 5 bases and the J gene lost 5 bases, with 9 bases spanning the gap. The CDR3 has 12 residues. CDR1 is SGHTA and CDR2 is FQGNSA in the germline V gene. The CDR3 DNA reads TGTGCCAGCAGCCCCGTAGATTATGGCTACACCTTC. Protein product: CASSPVDYGYTF.

Concerning this clonotype itself: A much more abundant neighbour one base away suggests this may be a read error. The gene calls are TRBV7-8 and TRBJ2-2, with D perhaps TRBD1 (6 bases). Germline V gives CDR1 SGHVS, CDR2 FQNEAQ. This CDR3 is built from 14 residues. V gave up 4 bases and J gave up 9 bases, with 15 bases separating them. Written as DNA, the CDR3 is TGTGCCAGCAGCTCACCTGACAGGATGCGGGAGCTGTTTTTT. Its translation: CASSSPDRMRELFF.

The chain couples TRBV29-1 to TRBJ1-1; TRBD1 aligns across 7 bases. This CDR3 is built from 12 residues. Losses at the gene ends were 8 bases for V and 4 bases for J; bases not matched to a gene: 7. Germline V gene data show CDR1 as SQVTM and CDR2 as ANQGSEA. CDR3 region: CSTGQVLTEAFF. In nucleotides, the CDR3 is TGCAGCACTGGACAGGTCCTCACTGAAGCTTTCTTT.

V gene TRBV19 combines with J gene TRBJ1-5; TRBD1 aligns across 7 bases. Unmatched junction bases numbered 8, after V lost 11 bases and J lost 4 bases. This CDR3 comprises 13 residues. CDR1 and CDR2 (germline): LNHDA, SQIVND (reference sequence). Written as DNA, the CDR3 is TGTGCCGTAGGGGACAGCGTTAATCAGCCCCAGCATTTT. Its translation is CAVGDSVNQPQHF.